This TCR beta chain was captured in a study of blood T cell repertoires in COVID-19. This table comes from immunoSEQ multiplex PCR, and its TCRdb copy is limited to in-frame clones, with some not included. Of around 70,000 clones listed, approximately 78% are singletons. V trimming: 0 bases; J trimming: 2 bases; junction bases outside the gene matches: 4. Per the germline V gene, CDR1 is SGHDN and CDR2 is FVKESK. The CDR3 totals 17 residues. This clonotype originated in a woman aged 60 to 75 with acute or convalescent COVID-19. The chain recombines TRBV14 with TRBJ1-5; 10 bases fit TRBD1. Sequencing was done on a sample of peripheral blood. The CDR3 spells CASSQDRGTGGNQPQHF. The CDR3 DNA reads as TGTGCCAGCAGCCAAGACCGTGGGACAGGGGGCAATCAGCCCCAGCATTTT. The complete variable domain, with remaining parts taken from reference TRBV14 and TRBJ1-5, reads EAGVTQFPSHSVIEKGQTVTLRCDPISGHDNLYWYRRVMGKEIKFLLHFVKESKQDESGMPNNRFLAERTGGTYSTLKVQPAELEDSGVYFCASSQDRGTGGNQPQHFGDGTRLSIL.